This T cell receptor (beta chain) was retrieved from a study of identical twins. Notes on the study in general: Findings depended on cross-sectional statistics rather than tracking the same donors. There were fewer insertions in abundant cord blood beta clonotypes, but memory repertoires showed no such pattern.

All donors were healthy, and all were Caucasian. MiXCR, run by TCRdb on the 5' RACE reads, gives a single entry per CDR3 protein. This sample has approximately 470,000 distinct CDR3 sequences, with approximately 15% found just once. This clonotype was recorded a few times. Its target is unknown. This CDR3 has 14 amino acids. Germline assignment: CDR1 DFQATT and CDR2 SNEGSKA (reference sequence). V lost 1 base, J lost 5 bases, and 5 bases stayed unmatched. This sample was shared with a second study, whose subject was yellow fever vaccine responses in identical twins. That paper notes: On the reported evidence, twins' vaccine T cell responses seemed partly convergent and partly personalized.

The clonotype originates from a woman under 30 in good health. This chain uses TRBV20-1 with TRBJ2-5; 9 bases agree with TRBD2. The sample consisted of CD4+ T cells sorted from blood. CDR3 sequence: CSARGGGAGETQYF. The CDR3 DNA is TGCAGTGCTAGAGGCGGGGGGGCGGGGGAGACCCAGTACTTC.